The clone carrying this T cell receptor beta chain is judged medium-sized. Its matching antigen is unknown. This sample is part of a study of metastatic and nonmetastatic thyroid tumors. Overall study context: Across peripheral blood and tumor or nodule tissue samples taken from malignant and benign thyroid patients, the repertoires were compared with one another.

TCRdb called clones again from the PCR reads with MiXCR. Among 23,000 or so clones, about 12% were seen once, and the ten largest hold under 20%. Germline V CDR1 and CDR2: MNHEY, SVGEGT. CDR3 length: 16 amino acids. Trimming cost V 7 bases and J 5 bases; bases outside gene matches: 16. General observations from the study: Versus benign nodules, malignant thyroid tumors reportedly had significantly higher TCR beta diversity, in blood and tumor.

Treatment of any kind had been given to no patient before thyroid surgery. The sequence was collected from a female donor with papillary thyroid cancer or a benign thyroid nodule (not recorded which). Some clones in this sample may be carry-over from other donors' samples. The chain carries TRBV6-2 or TRBV6-3 and TRBJ1-2; 7 bases align to TRBD1. Sequencing was performed on blood. This CDR3 is CASNSASGTVSYGYTF. CDR3 nucleotide sequence: TGTGCCAGCAACAGTGCCTCCGGGACAGTGAGTTATGGCTACACCTTC.